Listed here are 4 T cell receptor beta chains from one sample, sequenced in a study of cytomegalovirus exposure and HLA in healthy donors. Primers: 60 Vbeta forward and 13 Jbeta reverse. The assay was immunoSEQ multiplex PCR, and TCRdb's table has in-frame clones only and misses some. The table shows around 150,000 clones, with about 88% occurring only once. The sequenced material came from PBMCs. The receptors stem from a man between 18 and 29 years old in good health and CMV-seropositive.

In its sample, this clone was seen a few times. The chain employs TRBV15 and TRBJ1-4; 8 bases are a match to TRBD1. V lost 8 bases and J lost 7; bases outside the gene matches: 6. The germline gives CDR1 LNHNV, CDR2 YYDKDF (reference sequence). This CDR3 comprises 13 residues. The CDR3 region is CATARGLGEKLFF. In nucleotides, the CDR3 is TGTGCCACCGCCAGGGGGCTAGGTGAAAAACTGTTTTTT.

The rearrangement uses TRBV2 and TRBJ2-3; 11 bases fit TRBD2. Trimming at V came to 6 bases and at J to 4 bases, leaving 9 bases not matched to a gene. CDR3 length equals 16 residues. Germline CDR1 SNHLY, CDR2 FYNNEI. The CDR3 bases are TGTGCCAGCAGGGGTTTAGCGGGGGGGCGCGCAGATACGCAGTATTTT. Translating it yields CASRGLAGGRADTQYF.

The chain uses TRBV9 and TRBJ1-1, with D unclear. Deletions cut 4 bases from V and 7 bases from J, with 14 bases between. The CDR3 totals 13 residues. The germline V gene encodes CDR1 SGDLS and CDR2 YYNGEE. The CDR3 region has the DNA TGTGCCAGCAGCCCGCCCTCAGGTGTTGAAGCTTTCTTT. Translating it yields CASSPPSGVEAFF.

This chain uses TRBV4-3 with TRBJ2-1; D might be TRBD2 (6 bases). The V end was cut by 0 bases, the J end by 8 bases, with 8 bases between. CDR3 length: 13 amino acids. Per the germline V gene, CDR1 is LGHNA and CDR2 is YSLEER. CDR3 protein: CASSQERGYEQFF. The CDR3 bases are TGCGCCAGCAGCCAAGAACGGGGGTATGAGCAGTTCTTC.